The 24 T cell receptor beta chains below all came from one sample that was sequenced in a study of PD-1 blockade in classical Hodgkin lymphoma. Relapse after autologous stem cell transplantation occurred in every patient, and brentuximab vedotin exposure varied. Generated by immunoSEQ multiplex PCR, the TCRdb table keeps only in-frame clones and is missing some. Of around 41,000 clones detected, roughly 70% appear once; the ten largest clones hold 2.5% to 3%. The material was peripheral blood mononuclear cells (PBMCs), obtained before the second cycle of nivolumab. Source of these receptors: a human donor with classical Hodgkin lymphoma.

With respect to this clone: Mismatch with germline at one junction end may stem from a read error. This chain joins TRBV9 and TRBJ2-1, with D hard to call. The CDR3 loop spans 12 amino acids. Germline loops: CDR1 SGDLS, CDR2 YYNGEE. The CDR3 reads CASSTTYDEQFF. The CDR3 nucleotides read TGTGCCAGCAGCACAACCTACGATGAGCAGTTCTTC.

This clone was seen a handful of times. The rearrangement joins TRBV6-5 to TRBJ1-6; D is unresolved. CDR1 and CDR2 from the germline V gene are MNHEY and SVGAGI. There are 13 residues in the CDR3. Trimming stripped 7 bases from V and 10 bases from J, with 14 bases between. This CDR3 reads CASNGEMGSPLHF. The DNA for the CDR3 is TGTGCCAGCAACGGCGAAATGGGATCACCCCTCCACTTT.

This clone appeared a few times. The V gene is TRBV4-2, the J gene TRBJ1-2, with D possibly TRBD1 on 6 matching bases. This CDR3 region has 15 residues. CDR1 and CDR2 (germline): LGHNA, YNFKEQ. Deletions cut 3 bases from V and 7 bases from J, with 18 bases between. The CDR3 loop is CASSHQEGGLGGYTF. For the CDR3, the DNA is TGTGCCAGCAGCCACCAAGAGGGGGGGCTCGGTGGCTACACCTTC.

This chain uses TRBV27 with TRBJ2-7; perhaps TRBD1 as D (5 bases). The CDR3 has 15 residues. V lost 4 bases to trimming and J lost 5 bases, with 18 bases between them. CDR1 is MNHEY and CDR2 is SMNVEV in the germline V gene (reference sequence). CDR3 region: CASSSTYMWGDEQYF. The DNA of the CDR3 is TGTGCCAGCAGTTCTACGTATATGTGGGGCGACGAGCAGTACTTC.

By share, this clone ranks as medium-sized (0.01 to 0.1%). This chain's CDR3 is CAWSLARYTEAFF. CDR3 nucleotides: TGTGCCTGGAGTTTGGCCCGTTACACTGAAGCTTTCTTT. This chain joins TRBV30 and TRBJ1-1; D uncertain. The length of the CDR3 is 13 residues. Germline CDR1 is GTSNPN and CDR2 is SVGIG (reference sequence). The V and J ends lost 2 bases and 3 bases respectively, with 10 bases between them. The full variable domain, rest sourced from reference TRBV30 and TRBJ1-1, is SQTIHQWPATLVQPVGSPLSLECTVEGTSNPNLYWYRQAAGRGLQLLFYSVGIGQISSEVPQNLSASRPQDRQFILSSKKLLLSDSGFYLCAWSLARYTEAFFGQGTRLTVV.

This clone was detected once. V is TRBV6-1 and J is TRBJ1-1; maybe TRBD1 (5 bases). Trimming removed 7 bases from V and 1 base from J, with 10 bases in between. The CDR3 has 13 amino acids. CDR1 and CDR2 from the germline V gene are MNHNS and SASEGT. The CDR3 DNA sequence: TGTGCCAGCAAGATACAGGAGAACACTGAAGCTTTCTTT. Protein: CASKIQENTEAFF.

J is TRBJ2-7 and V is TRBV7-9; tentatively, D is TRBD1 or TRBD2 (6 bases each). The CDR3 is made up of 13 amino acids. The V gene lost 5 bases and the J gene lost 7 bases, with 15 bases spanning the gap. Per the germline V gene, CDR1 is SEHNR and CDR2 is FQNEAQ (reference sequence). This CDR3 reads CASSAVRGDEQYF. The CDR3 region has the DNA TGTGCCAGCAGCGCCGTGAGGGGGGATGAGCAGTACTTC.

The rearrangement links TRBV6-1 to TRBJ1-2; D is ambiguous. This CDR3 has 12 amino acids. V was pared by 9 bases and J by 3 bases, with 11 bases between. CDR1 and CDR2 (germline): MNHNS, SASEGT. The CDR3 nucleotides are TGTGCCAGGTTGACGTGGGACTATGGCTACACCTTC. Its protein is CARLTWDYGYTF.

Written as DNA, the CDR3 is TGTGCCAGCAACGCCCCTGCAGACCGTTGGGAAGAGACCCAGTACTTC. It yields the protein CASNAPADRWEETQYF. The rearrangement links TRBV28 to TRBJ2-5; D is ambiguous. Germline V gene data show CDR1 as MDHEN and CDR2 as SYDVKM. V shed 7 bases and J shed 3 bases, with 21 bases lying between them. This CDR3 has 16 residues. Full variable domain (rest looked up from reference TRBV28 and TRBJ2-5): DVKVTQSSRYLVKRTGEKVFLECVQDMDHENMFWYRQDPGLGLRLIYFSYDVKMKEKGDIPEGYSVSREKKERFSLILESASTNQTSMYLCASNAPADRWEETQYFGPGTRLLVL.

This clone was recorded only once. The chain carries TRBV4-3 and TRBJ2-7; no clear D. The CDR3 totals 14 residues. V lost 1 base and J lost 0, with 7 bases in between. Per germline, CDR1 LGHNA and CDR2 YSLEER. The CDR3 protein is CASSQAVSSYEQYF. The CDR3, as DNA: TGCGCCAGCAGCCAAGCGGTCTCCTCCTACGAGCAGTACTTC.

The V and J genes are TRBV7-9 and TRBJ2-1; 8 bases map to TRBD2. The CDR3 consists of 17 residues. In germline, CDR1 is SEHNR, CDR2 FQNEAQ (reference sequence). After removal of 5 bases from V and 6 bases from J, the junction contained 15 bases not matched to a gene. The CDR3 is CASSPRLARRTGNEQFF. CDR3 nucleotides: TGTGCCAGCAGCCCGAGACTAGCGCGCCGGACCGGCAATGAGCAGTTCTTC. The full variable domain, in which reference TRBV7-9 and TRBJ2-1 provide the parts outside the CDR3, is DTGVSQNPRHKITKRGQNVTFRCDPISEHNRLYWYRQTLGQGPEFLTYFQNEAQLEKSRLLSDRFSAERPKGSFSTLEIQRTEQGDSAMYLCASSPRLARRTGNEQFFGPGTRLTVL.

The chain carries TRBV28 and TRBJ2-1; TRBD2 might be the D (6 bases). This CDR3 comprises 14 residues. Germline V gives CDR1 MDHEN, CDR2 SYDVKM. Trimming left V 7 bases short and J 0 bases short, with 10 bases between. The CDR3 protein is CASKGLPSYNEQFF. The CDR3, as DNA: TGTGCCAGCAAGGGACTTCCCTCCTACAATGAGCAGTTCTTC.

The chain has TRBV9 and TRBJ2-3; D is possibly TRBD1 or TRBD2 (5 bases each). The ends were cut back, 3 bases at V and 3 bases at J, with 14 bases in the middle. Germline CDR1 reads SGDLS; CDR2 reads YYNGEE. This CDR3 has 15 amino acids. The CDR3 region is CASSGAEGWTDTQYF. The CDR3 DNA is TGTGCCAGCAGCGGGGCCGAGGGGTGGACAGATACGCAGTATTTT.

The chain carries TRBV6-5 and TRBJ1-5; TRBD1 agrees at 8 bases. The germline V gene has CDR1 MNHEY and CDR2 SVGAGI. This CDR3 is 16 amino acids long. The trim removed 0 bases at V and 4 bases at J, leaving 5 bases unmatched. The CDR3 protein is CASSYSIHRGNQPQHF. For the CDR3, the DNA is TGTGCCAGCAGTTACTCGATACACAGGGGGAATCAGCCCCAGCATTTT.

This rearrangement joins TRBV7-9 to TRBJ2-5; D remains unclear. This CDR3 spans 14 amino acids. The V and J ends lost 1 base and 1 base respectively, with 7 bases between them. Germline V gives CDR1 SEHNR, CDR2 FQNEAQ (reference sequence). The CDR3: CASSLVLGQETQYF. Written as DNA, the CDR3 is TGTGCCAGCAGCTTAGTTTTAGGCCAAGAGACCCAGTACTTC.

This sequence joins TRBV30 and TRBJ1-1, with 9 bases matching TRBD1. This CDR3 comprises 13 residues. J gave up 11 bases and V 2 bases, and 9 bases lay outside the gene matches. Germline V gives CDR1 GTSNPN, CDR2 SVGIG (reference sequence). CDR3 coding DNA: TGTGCCTGGAGTCCGACAGGGGGATTTTGGGCTTTCTTT. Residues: CAWSPTGGFWAFF. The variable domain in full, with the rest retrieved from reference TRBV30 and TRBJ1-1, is SQTIHQWPATLVQPVGSPLSLECTVEGTSNPNLYWYRQAAGRGLQLLFYSVGIGQISSEVPQNLSASRPQDRQFILSSKKLLLSDSGFYLCAWSPTGGFWAFFGQGTRLTVV.

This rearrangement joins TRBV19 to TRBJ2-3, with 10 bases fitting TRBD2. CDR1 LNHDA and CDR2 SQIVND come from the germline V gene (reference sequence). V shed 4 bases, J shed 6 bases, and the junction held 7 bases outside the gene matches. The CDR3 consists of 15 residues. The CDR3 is CASSTSGRSADTQYF. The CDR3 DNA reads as TGTGCCAGTAGTACTAGCGGGAGATCCGCCGATACGCAGTATTTT.

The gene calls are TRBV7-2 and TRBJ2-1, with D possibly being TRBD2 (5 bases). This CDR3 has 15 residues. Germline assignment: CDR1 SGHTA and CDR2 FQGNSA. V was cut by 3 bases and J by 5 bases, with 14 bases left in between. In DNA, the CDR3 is TGTGCCAGCAGCTTCCGCCGTTTCGGGGACAATGAGCAGTTCTTC. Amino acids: CASSFRRFGDNEQFF.

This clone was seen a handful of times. CDR3 DNA sequence: TGCAGCGCAGGACGCACGGGACTCTCAAATGAAAAACTGTTTTTT. Translating gives CSAGRTGLSNEKLFF. The rearrangement links TRBV29-1 to TRBJ1-4, with D possibly being TRBD1 (5 bases). Per the germline V gene, CDR1 is SQVTM and CDR2 is ANQGSEA. The CDR3 spans 15 residues. V lost 7 bases and J 5 bases, leaving 20 bases between the germline ends.

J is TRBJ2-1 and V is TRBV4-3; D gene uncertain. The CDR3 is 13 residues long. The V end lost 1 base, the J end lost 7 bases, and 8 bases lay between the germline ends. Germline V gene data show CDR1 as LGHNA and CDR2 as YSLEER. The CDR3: CASSQVSENEQFF. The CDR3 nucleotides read TGCGCCAGCAGCCAAGTCTCAGAGAATGAGCAGTTCTTC.

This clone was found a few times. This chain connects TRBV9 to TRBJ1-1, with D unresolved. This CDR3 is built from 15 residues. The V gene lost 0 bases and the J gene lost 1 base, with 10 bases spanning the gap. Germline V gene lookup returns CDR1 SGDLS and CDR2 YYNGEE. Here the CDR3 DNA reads TGTGCCAGCAGCGTAGACAACAGTAGGAACACTGAAGCTTTCTTT. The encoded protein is CASSVDNSRNTEAFF.

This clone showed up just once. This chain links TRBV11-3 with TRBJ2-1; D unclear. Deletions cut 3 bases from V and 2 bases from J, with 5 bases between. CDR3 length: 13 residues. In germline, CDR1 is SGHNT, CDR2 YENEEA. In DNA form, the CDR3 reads TGTGCCAGCAGCTTTGGACCCTACAATGAGCAGTTCTTC. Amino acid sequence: CASSFGPYNEQFF.

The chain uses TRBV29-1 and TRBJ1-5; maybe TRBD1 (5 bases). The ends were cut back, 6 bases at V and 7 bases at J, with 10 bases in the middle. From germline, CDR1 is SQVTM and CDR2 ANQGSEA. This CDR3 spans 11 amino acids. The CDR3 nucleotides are TGCAGCGTCGGGGGGAGCCAGCCCCAGCATTTT. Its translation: CSVGGSQPQHF.

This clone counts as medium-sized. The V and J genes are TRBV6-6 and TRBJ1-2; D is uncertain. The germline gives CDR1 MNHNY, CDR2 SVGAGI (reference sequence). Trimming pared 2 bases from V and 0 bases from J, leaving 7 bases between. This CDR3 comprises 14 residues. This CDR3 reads CASSYVTTNYGYTF. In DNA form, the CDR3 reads TGTGCCAGCAGTTACGTGACAACTAACTATGGCTACACCTTC.